The 9 T cell receptor beta chains reported below all come from one sample, sequenced in a study of blood T cells in healthy people across ages. For the second PCR, which ran for roughly 6 to 12 cycles, a sample-barcoded 5' primer and a J-beta primer mix were used. TCRdb independently ran MiXCR on the 5' RACE reads; one entry per CDR3 protein. The sample consists of hundreds of thousands of distinct CDR3 sequences, about 45% of them appearing once. Sequences were obtained from blood. Receptor source: a man older than 75 in good health.

This clonotype was counted between two and nine times. The rearrangement uses TRBV11-2 and TRBJ2-1; D may be TRBD1 (6 bases). Germline assignment: CDR1 SGHAT and CDR2 FQNNGV. This CDR3 is built from 15 residues. Trimming removed 2 bases at V and 8 bases at J, with 16 bases between. This CDR3 reads CASSLNTGPLDEQFF. The CDR3 nucleotides are TGTGCCAGCAGCTTAAATACAGGGCCTTTAGATGAGCAGTTCTTC.

The CDR3 DNA reads as TGCAGCGCCGCGATCACTGAAGCTTTCTTT. Protein: CSAAITEAFF. The rearrangement joins TRBV29-1 to TRBJ1-1; D not resolved. Germline-derived CDR1 and CDR2 are SQVTM and ANQGSEA. The CDR3 is made up of 10 amino acids. V shed 7 bases and J shed 4 bases, with 7 bases lying between them.

V is TRBV20-1 and J is TRBJ2-5; possibly TRBD1 for D (5 bases). The germline CDR1 and CDR2 sequences are DFQATT and SNEGSKA (reference sequence). V lost 3 bases and J 5 bases, leaving 13 bases between the germline ends. The CDR3 totals 13 residues. This chain's CDR3 is CSASVRGPETQYF. In DNA, the CDR3 is TGCAGTGCTAGCGTTAGGGGCCCCGAGACCCAGTACTTC.

The rearrangement joins TRBV4-2 to TRBJ2-1; D may be TRBD1 or TRBD2 (6 bases each). Trimming removed 3 bases at V and 9 bases at J, with 15 bases between. The CDR3 runs to 14 residues. Germline CDR1 LGHNA, CDR2 YNFKEQ. CDR3 sequence: CASSHEGGPTEQFF. DNA for the CDR3: TGTGCCAGCAGCCATGAAGGGGGGCCCACTGAGCAGTTCTTC.

The chain links TRBV4-3 to TRBJ1-1, with no clear D. CDR1 is LGHNA and CDR2 is YSLEER in the germline V gene. V was cut by 1 base and J by 8 bases, with 5 bases left in between. The CDR3 extends over 11 amino acids. CDR3: CASSQGGEAFF. The CDR3 DNA reads TGCGCCAGCAGCCAAGGAGGGGAAGCTTTCTTT.

In its sample, this clonotype was seen a few times. The chain uses TRBV2 and TRBJ1-1, with D possibly matching TRBD1 (6 bases). This CDR3 is 14 amino acids long. The V and J ends lost 3 bases and 1 base respectively, with 9 bases between them. From germline, CDR1 is SNHLY and CDR2 FYNNEI. CDR3: CASSEEGGNTEAFF. Written as DNA, the CDR3 is TGTGCCAGCAGTGAGGAGGGGGGGAACACTGAAGCTTTCTTT.

The chain recombines TRBV4-3 with TRBJ2-3, with 15 bases fitting TRBD2. With 3 bases clipped from V and 4 bases from J, the junction kept 8 bases outside the gene matches. Germline V gene data show CDR1 as LGHNA and CDR2 as YSLEER. The CDR3 is made up of 18 amino acids. The CDR3 is CASSQGTSGRSWADTQYF. In DNA form, the CDR3 reads TGCGCCAGCAGCCAGGGGACTAGCGGGAGGTCGTGGGCAGATACGCAGTATTTT.

The genes are TRBV7-2 and TRBJ2-1; D is possibly TRBD1 (5 bases). This CDR3 has 12 amino acids. Trimming removed 8 bases at V and 6 bases at J, with 11 bases between. The germline gives CDR1 SGHTA, CDR2 FQGNSA. This CDR3 is CASGIQGNEQFF. CDR3 DNA sequence: TGTGCCAGCGGAATCCAGGGCAATGAGCAGTTCTTC.

This rearrangement joins TRBV7-2 to TRBJ2-5; D is undetermined. The CDR3 covers 12 residues. Trimming removed 5 bases from V and 5 bases from J, with 9 bases in between. Germline V gene lookup returns CDR1 SGHTA and CDR2 FQGNSA. The CDR3 sequence is CASSLLRETQYF. Written as DNA, the CDR3 is TGTGCCAGCAGCCTATTACGGGAGACCCAGTACTTC.